This entry lists 28 T cell receptor beta chains sequenced from one sample in a study of blood T cell repertoires in COVID-19. The method was immunoSEQ multiplex PCR; TCRdb's version includes in-frame clones alone and lacks a portion of them. This table holds some 100,000 clones, more than 75% found once. The specimen was peripheral blood. All receptors come from an elderly woman with active COVID-19.

With regard to this clone: At one end, the junction sequence differs from germline, possibly due to a read error. The genes are TRBV11-3 and TRBJ2-3; 9 bases agree with TRBD2. Germline-derived CDR1 and CDR2 are SGHNT and YENEEA. The CDR3 has 12 amino acids. The CDR3, as DNA: TGTGCCAGCAGCTCGACTAGCGGCCCGATTCTTTTT. Protein: CASSSTSGPILF. The entire variable domain, with the rest obtained from reference TRBV11-3 and TRBJ2-3, is as follows: EAGVVQSPRYKIIEKKQPVAFWCNPISGHNTLYWYLQNLGQGPELLIRYENEEAVDDSQLPKDRFSAERLKGVDSTLKIQPAELGDSAVYLCASSSTSGPILFGPGTRLTVL.

The chain carries TRBV11-2 and TRBJ2-1; TRBD2 agrees at 11 bases. The length of the CDR3 is 16 residues. Germline CDR1 and CDR2: SGHAT and FQNNGV. J gave up 7 bases and V 3 bases, and 8 bases lay outside the gene matches. CDR3 nucleotide sequence: TGTGCCAGCAGCTTCGAGACTAGCGGGATGTGGAATGAGCAGTTCTTC. It is translated as CASSFETSGMWNEQFF.

The CDR3 here is CASSPRRGTNTGELFF. In nucleotides, the CDR3 is TGTGCCAGCAGCCCTAGGCGCGGGACGAACACCGGGGAGCTGTTTTTT. This sequence joins TRBV11-2 and TRBJ2-2; TRBD2 is a possible D gene (6 bases). CDR1 and CDR2 from the germline V gene are SGHAT and FQNNGV. V lost 5 bases and J 0 bases, leaving 13 bases between the germline ends. The CDR3 is 16 amino acids.

The V gene is TRBV11-2, the J gene TRBJ2-1; 7 nucleotides agree with TRBD2. CDR3 length equals 18 residues. V gave up 3 bases and J gave up 2 bases; unmatched junction bases: 13. The V gene's germline CDR1 is SGHAT and CDR2 FQNNGV. CDR3: CASSFRRSGEGPYNEQFF. CDR3 sequence (DNA): TGTGCCAGCAGCTTCAGGCGAAGCGGGGAGGGCCCCTACAATGAGCAGTTCTTC.

The chain uses TRBV7-9 and TRBJ2-1; D is possibly TRBD2 (7 bases). The germline gives CDR1 SEHNR, CDR2 FQNEAQ (reference sequence). The CDR3 covers 16 residues. V shed 2 bases and J shed 5 bases, with 16 bases lying between them. CDR3 bases: TGTGCCAGCAGCTTAACCCCCAGCGGGACACACAATGAGCAGTTCTTC. Protein: CASSLTPSGTHNEQFF.

The chain carries TRBV2 and TRBJ1-6, with D maybe TRBD1 (5 bases). The CDR3 runs to 15 residues. Germline values: CDR1 SNHLY, CDR2 FYNNEI. With 7 bases removed from V and 11 bases from J, the gap between germline ends came to 21 bases. The CDR3 is CASILTGQGLTPLHF. DNA for the CDR3: TGTGCCAGCATACTCACTGGGCAGGGTCTAACACCCCTCCACTTT.

V gene TRBV7-2 combines with J gene TRBJ1-5, with 10 bases identical to TRBD1. The CDR3 is made up of 14 amino acids. Germline lookup yields CDR1 SGHTA and CDR2 FQGNSA. V was clipped by 5 bases and J by 4 bases; unmatched bases: 2. The CDR3 here is CASSLGQGNQPQHF. The CDR3 nucleotides are TGTGCCAGCAGCCTGGGACAGGGGAATCAGCCCCAGCATTTT.

The rearrangement joins TRBV19 to TRBJ2-7; tentatively, D is TRBD2 (5 bases). The ends were cut back, 3 bases at V and 0 bases at J, with 15 bases in the middle. The germline V gene has CDR1 LNHDA and CDR2 SQIVND (reference sequence). There are 16 residues in the CDR3. The CDR3 sequence: CASSIGRGSSSYEQYF. CDR3 nucleotide sequence: TGTGCCAGTAGTATTGGTCGCGGGTCCAGCTCCTACGAGCAGTACTTC.

This clone was detected a few times. The chain combines TRBV10-3 with TRBJ1-2, with 9 bases identical to TRBD1. The V segment lost 7 bases and the J segment 1 base; nucleotides outside the gene matches: 7. The V gene's germline CDR1 is ENHRY and CDR2 SYGVKD. The CDR3 sequence is 15 residues long. The CDR3 region is CAITQGQGLNYGYTF. The CDR3 DNA is TGTGCCATCACGCAGGGACAGGGCCTTAACTATGGCTACACCTTC.

The gene calls are TRBV9 and TRBJ2-2; 7 positions match TRBD2. After removal of 2 bases from V and 6 bases from J, the junction contained 7 bases not matched to a gene. The CDR3 length is 15 residues. Germline lookup yields CDR1 SGDLS and CDR2 YYNGEE. CDR3 bases: TGTGCCAGCAGCGTCGGGGGGAGCGGGGCCGGGGAGCTGTTTTTT. Residues: CASSVGGSGAGELFF.

This rearrangement joins TRBV10-1 to TRBJ2-7; possibly TRBD2 for D (6 bases). Trimming took 8 bases from V and 4 from J, leaving 21 bases between them. This CDR3 region has 15 residues. Germline V gene data show CDR1 as WNHNN and CDR2 as SYGVQD (reference sequence). The CDR3 nucleotides read TGCGCCAGCCCAAACCTAGCGACGAATGCGTACGAGCAGTACTTC. Protein sequence: CASPNLATNAYEQYF.

CDR3 sequence reads: CASSEAGDQPQHF. The DNA for the CDR3 is TGTGCCAGTAGTGAGGCAGGGGATCAGCCCCAGCATTTT. The rearrangement uses TRBV19 and TRBJ1-5, with D tentatively TRBD1 (6 bases). The V end lost 5 bases, the J end lost 5 bases, and 10 bases lay between the germline ends. Germline V gives CDR1 LNHDA, CDR2 SQIVND (reference sequence). The CDR3 is 13 residues long.

The chain uses TRBV9 and TRBJ2-5; possibly TRBD2 for D (7 bases). Per the germline V gene, CDR1 is SGDLS and CDR2 is YYNGEE. The CDR3 extends over 16 amino acids. Between the trimmed V and J ends, which lost 5 bases and 5 bases, there was a span of 22 bases. DNA for the CDR3: TGTGCCAGCAGTACCCTCGGAGGGGGGGGTGCGGAGACCCAGTACTTC. Amino acid sequence: CASSTLGGGGAETQYF.

This chain joins TRBV7-8 and TRBJ2-5, with 10 bases aligning to TRBD2. The CDR3 has 18 residues. CDR1 is SGHVS and CDR2 is FQNEAQ in the germline V gene. V gave up 5 bases and J gave up 1 base; unmatched junction bases: 13. CDR3 DNA sequence: TGTGCCAGCAGCCCCGGGCTCATCTCTAGCGGGAGCCAAGAGACCCAGTACTTC. This gives the protein CASSPGLISSGSQETQYF.

V gene TRBV19 combines with J gene TRBJ1-1, with no clear D. The CDR3 consists of 13 residues. Trimming took 1 base from V and 1 from J, leaving 4 bases between them. The germline CDR1 and CDR2 sequences are LNHDA and SQIVND (reference sequence). The CDR3 here is CASSIGQNTEAFF. DNA for the CDR3: TGTGCCAGTAGTATAGGGCAGAACACTGAAGCTTTCTTT.

The genes are TRBV18 and TRBJ2-7, with a possible D match to TRBD2 (5 bases). The germline CDR1 and CDR2 sequences are KGHSH and LQKENI. This CDR3 is built from 14 residues. V lost 2 bases and J 4 bases, leaving 12 bases between the germline ends. The CDR3 nucleotides read TGTGCCAGCTCACCAGCAGCCGGGGTGTACGAGCAGTACTTC. This translates into CASSPAAGVYEQYF.

The chain carries TRBV6-2 or TRBV6-3 and TRBJ1-1; the D gene is possibly TRBD1 (6 bases). The germline gives CDR1 MNHEY, CDR2 SVGEGT. V shed 5 bases and J shed 6 bases, with 13 bases lying between them. The CDR3 covers 13 residues. The DNA of the CDR3 is TGTGCCAGCAGTCCCAGAACAGGGTCTGAAGCTTTCTTT. Translated, it gives CASSPRTGSEAFF.

This clone occurred once. In DNA form, the CDR3 reads TGTGCCAGCAGTTACACTGCCGGGACAGGGTTGGAGAATCAGCCCCAGCATTTT. Its protein is CASSYTAGTGLENQPQHF. The V call is TRBV27, the J call TRBJ1-5; 9 bases fit TRBD1. V was pared by 4 bases and J by 4 bases, with 14 bases of the junction left unmatched. The CDR3 extends over 18 amino acids. Germline values: CDR1 MNHEY, CDR2 SMNVEV (reference sequence).

The chain couples TRBV28 to TRBJ1-2; D gene unclear. Germline values: CDR1 MDHEN, CDR2 SYDVKM. CDR3 length: 13 amino acids. V shed 5 bases and J shed 4 bases, with 11 bases lying between them. The CDR3 DNA is TGTGCCAGCAGTCGCGGGAGCCCCTATGGCTACACCTTC. This encodes CASSRGSPYGYTF.

The chain recombines TRBV23-1 with TRBJ2-7, with 8 bases aligning to TRBD1. TRBV23-1 is recorded as an ORF, its role being uncertain. Trimming removed 0 bases from V and 1 base from J; junction bases left unmatched: 2. The CDR3 has 15 residues. CDR3 sequence: CASSQSTGDSYEQYF. The CDR3, as DNA: TGCGCCAGCAGTCAATCGACAGGGGATTCCTACGAGCAGTACTTC.

Remarks on this clone: The same CDR3 is also encoded by other DNA sequences in this sample. The V call is TRBV5-1, the J call TRBJ2-7, with D unclear. V was clipped by 0 bases and J by 0 bases, with 4 bases between them. This CDR3 region has 13 residues. Germline V CDR1 and CDR2: SGHRS, YFSETQ. The CDR3 sequence is CASSLGSSYEQYF. The CDR3 bases are TGCGCCAGCAGCTTGGGCAGCTCCTACGAGCAGTACTTC. Complete variable domain (other parts from reference TRBV5-1 and TRBJ2-7): KAGVTQTPRYLIKTRGQQVTLSCSPISGHRSVSWYQQTPGQGLQFLFEYFSETQRNKGNFPGRFSGRQFSNSRSEMNVSTLELGDSALYLCASSLGSSYEQYFGPGTRLTVT.

This sequence joins TRBV29-1 and TRBJ2-1; 8 bases match TRBD1. Trimming took 7 bases from V and 3 from J; bases not matched to a gene: 5. CDR3 size: 13 residues. Per germline, CDR1 SQVTM and CDR2 ANQGSEA. This CDR3 reads CSAGQGGYNEQFF. As DNA, the CDR3 is TGCAGCGCTGGACAGGGTGGCTACAATGAGCAGTTCTTC.

The chain has TRBV7-9 and TRBJ2-1, with TRBD2 matching over 8 bases. Germline values: CDR1 SEHNR, CDR2 FQNEAQ (reference sequence). The CDR3 is made up of 16 amino acids. V shed 1 base and J 7 bases; nucleotides not matched to a gene: 9. CDR3 in amino acids: CASSLGGSGNGNEQFF. CDR3 bases: TGTGCCAGCAGCTTAGGGGGTAGCGGGAATGGGAATGAGCAGTTCTTC. The full variable domain, completed using reference TRBV7-9 and TRBJ2-1, is DTGVSQNPRHKITKRGQNVTFRCDPISEHNRLYWYRQTLGQGPEFLTYFQNEAQLEKSRLLSDRFSAERPKGSFSTLEIQRTEQGDSAMYLCASSLGGSGNGNEQFFGPGTRLTVL.

The rearrangement uses TRBV6-5 and TRBJ2-5, with 8 positions matching TRBD1. The trim removed 5 bases at V and 4 bases at J, leaving 6 bases unmatched. CDR1 MNHEY and CDR2 SVGAGI come from the germline V gene. The CDR3 is made up of 14 amino acids. CDR3 amino acids: CASSPNRGVETQYF. In DNA, the CDR3 is TGTGCCAGCAGTCCTAACAGGGGGGTAGAGACCCAGTACTTC.

The chain has TRBV5-6 and TRBJ2-7; no reliable D call. Deletions cut 4 bases from V and 7 bases from J, with 18 bases between. Germline CDR1 SGHDT, CDR2 YYEEEE. This CDR3 is 14 amino acids long. In DNA, the CDR3 is TGTGCCAGCAGCCTCCTAGGATTCCCGCGAGAGCAGTACTTC. Its translation: CASSLLGFPREQYF.

V and J are TRBV7-9 and TRBJ2-1; D is perhaps TRBD2 (7 bases). Trimming pared 4 bases from V and 9 bases from J, leaving 16 bases between. The CDR3 spans 14 residues. CDR1 and CDR2 (germline): SEHNR, FQNEAQ (reference sequence). CDR3 coding DNA: TGTGCCAGCAGCTCCTCGCCGGGGGGCCCTGAGCAGTTCTTC. It encodes CASSSSPGGPEQFF.

This chain joins TRBV11-3 and TRBJ2-5, with D possibly TRBD1 on 5 matching bases. The CDR3 runs to 13 residues. Between the trimmed V and J ends, which lost 0 bases and 7 bases, there was a span of 9 bases. The germline CDR1 and CDR2 sequences are SGHNT and YENEEA. The CDR3 region has the DNA TGTGCCAGCAGCTTAGAAGGGGTGGGGACCCAGTACTTC. Residues: CASSLEGVGTQYF.

This clone was counted once. The CDR3 DNA sequence: TGTGCCAGTAGTATTGGCCATACCACAGATACGCAGTATTTT. This codes for CASSIGHTTDTQYF. This chain joins TRBV19 and TRBJ2-3; D uncertain. The CDR3 is 14 residues long. CDR1 LNHDA and CDR2 SQIVND come from the germline V gene (reference sequence). The V end was cut by 3 bases, the J end by 2 bases, with 9 bases between.